This T cell receptor beta chain was sequenced in a study of blood T cell repertoires in COVID-19. The protocol was immunoSEQ multiplex PCR, while the TCRdb copy is restricted to in-frame clones and leaves out a portion. The repertoire consists of approximately 230,000 clones, with 70% to 90% occurring once and the leading ten covering roughly 15%. V gave up 5 bases and J gave up 5 bases; unmatched junction bases: 11. This CDR3 spans 16 amino acids. The germline CDR1 and CDR2 sequences are MNHEY and SMNVEV (reference sequence). Living in about two dozen US areas, the participants were between roughly 18 and 90 years of age.

This clonotype was sampled from a man aged 18 to 29 who had recovered from COVID-19. The sample was PBMCs or T cells enriched from blood (not recorded which). The genes are TRBV27 and TRBJ2-2; 7 positions match TRBD1. This chain's CDR3 is CASSDRDSINTGELFF. The CDR3 DNA reads as TGTGCCAGCAGTGACCGGGACAGTATTAATACCGGGGAGCTGTTTTTT.